This entry is about one TCR beta chain. Its specificity is not known. Some clones are missing from TCRdb's copy, which holds only in-frame ones; the method was immunoSEQ multiplex PCR. The sample holds approximately 2.1 million clones, approximately 95% seen once. This sample stems from a study of shared clonotypes between healthy human individuals. Study conclusions and caveats: Sharing across a few donors was seen in 5% to 5.5% of naive CD4 clonotypes. Memory subsets generally showed smaller estimated richness than naive subsets did.

Germline-derived CDR1 and CDR2 are MNHEY and SMNVEV (reference sequence). This CDR3 contains 14 residues. V lost 1 base, J lost 8 bases, and 6 bases stayed unmatched. The V call is TRBV27, the J call TRBJ2-3; the match to TRBD1 covers 7 bases. This receptor was identified in a man younger than 35 in good health. Some clones in this sample may be carry-over from other donors' samples. Sequencing used naive CD4+ T cells from PBMCs. As to subset: CD45RA+ positively selected. The DNA of the CDR3 is TGTGCCAGCAGTTTATTGGACAGGTTAGGTACGCAGTATTTT. The encoded protein is CASSLLDRLGTQYF.